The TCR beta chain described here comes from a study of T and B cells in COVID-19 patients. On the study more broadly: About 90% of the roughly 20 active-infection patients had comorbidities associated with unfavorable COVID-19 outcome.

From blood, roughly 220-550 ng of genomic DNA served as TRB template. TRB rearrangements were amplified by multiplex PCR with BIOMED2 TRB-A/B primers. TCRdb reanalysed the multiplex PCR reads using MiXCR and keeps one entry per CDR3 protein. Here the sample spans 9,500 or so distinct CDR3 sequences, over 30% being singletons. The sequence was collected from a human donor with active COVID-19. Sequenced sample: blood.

CDR3 in amino acids: CASSPPGQGEAFF. CDR3 DNA sequence: TGTGCCAGCTCACCACCGGGACAGGGAGAGGCTTTCTTT. J is TRBJ1-1 and V is TRBV18, with 9 bases lining up with TRBD1. The CDR3 loop spans 13 amino acids. Losses at the gene ends were 0 bases for V and 11 bases for J; bases not matched to a gene: 4. Germline CDR1 KGHSH, CDR2 LQKENI. Full variable domain (missing parts from reference TRBV18 and TRBJ1-1): NAGVMQNPRHLVRRRGQEARLRCSPMKGHSHVYWYRQLPEEGLKFMVYLQKENIIDESGMPKERFSAEFPKEGPSILRIQQVVRGDSAAYFCASSPPGQGEAFFGQGTRLTVV.